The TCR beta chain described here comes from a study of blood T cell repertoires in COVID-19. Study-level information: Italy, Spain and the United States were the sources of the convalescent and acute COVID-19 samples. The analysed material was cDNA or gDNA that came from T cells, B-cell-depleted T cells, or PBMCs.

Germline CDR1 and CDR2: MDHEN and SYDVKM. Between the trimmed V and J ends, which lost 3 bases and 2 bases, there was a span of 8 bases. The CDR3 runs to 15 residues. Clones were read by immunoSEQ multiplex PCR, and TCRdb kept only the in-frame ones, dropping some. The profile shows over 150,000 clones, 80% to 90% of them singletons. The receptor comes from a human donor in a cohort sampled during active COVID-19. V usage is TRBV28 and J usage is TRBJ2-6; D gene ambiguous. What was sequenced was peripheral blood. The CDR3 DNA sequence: TGTGCCAGCAGTTTTTATCCCCCTGGGGCCAACGTCCTGACTTTC. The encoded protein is CASSFYPPGANVLTF.